The clone carrying this T cell receptor (beta chain) showed up just a few times. Its target is unknown. V gave up 8 bases and J gave up 2 bases, with 17 bases separating them. There are 14 residues in the CDR3. The germline V gene encodes CDR1 DFQATT and CDR2 SNEGSKA (reference sequence). This record comes from a study of vaccination and CD4 T cells after COVID-19. Study summary: Subjects got two shots of BNT162b2 or mRNA-1273 vaccine. It was a median about 100 days after diagnosis, with a range of 35 to 161, that post-COVID samples were drawn.

As to treatment: roughly nine-day PBMC culture with coronavirus spike peptide pools or control peptides (ViraFEST assay). Study results and caveats: Convalescent patients gained a median 86.3% of their reactive clones only post-vaccination.

Cultured CD4+ T cell DNA underwent sequencing with the Oncomine TCR Beta short-read assay. DNA came from CD4+ T cells after culture. A single record per CDR3 protein comes from TCRdb applying MiXCR to the PCR reads. The sample includes thousands of distinct CDR3 sequences, around 58% of them seen just once. This TCR derives from a human donor who had recovered from COVID-19. The rearrangement links TRBV20-1 to TRBJ2-3, with no clear D. Material: CD4+ T cells from blood, cultured in vitro. The CDR3 bases are TGCAGTACTACGGTTTCAGCTATCACAGATACGCAGTATTTT. Its protein product is CSTTVSAITDTQYF.